These T cell receptor beta chains were read from a single sample in a study of vaccination and CD4 T cells after COVID-19. The antigens for these receptors are not known. TCRdb processed the PCR reads anew with MiXCR; each CDR3 protein has one entry. In the table there are just under 20,000 distinct CDR3 sequences, under 65% of which are singletons. Input material: CD4+ T cells from blood, cultured in vitro. The receptors stem from a human donor who had recovered from COVID-19. Each CDR3 is given with its conserved first and last residue. The D gene is left open where the match is weak. A clone size is listed for some rows: how often the clone was seen (once, few, many), or a class if it is expanded.

TRBV2	NA	TRBJ1-1	NA	CASSDRGPFNTEAFF	TGTGCCAGCAGTGACAGGGGACCCTTCAACACTGAAGCTTTCTTT
TRBV27	NA	TRBJ2-3	NA	CASSRAVIDTQYF	TGTGCCAGCAGTCGGGCGGTTATAGATACGCAGTATTTT
TRBV7-7	NA	TRBJ1-1	few	CASSRDSNTEAFF	TGTGCTAGCAGCCGCGACAGCAACACTGAAGCTTTCTTT
TRBV6-1	NA	TRBJ1-5	few	CASRTNRQSLKDLSNQPQHF	TGTGCCAGCAGGACTAACCGACAGTCTCTAAAAGATCTTAGCAATCAGCCCCAGCATTTT
TRBV20-1	NA	TRBJ2-5	NA	CSARVGGSFETQYF	TGCAGTGCTAGGGTGGGGGGCTCCTTTGAGACCCAGTACTTC
TRBV28	TRBD2	TRBJ2-5	NA	CASSPLASGGYKTQYF	TGTGCCAGCAGCCCTTTGGCTAGCGGGGGTTACAAGACCCAGTACTTC
TRBV6-5	NA	TRBJ2-7	NA	CASSYQPPGIGEQYF	TGTGCCAGCAGTTACCAGCCCCCAGGGATCGGCGAGCAGTACTTC
TRBV6-2/TRBV6-3	NA	TRBJ1-5	few	CASSYWDKSNQPQHF	TGTGCCAGCAGTTACTGGGACAAAAGCAATCAGCCCCAGCATTTT
TRBV19	NA	TRBJ1-5	NA	CASSMRVNQPQHF	TGTGCCAGTAGTATGAGAGTTAATCAGCCCCAGCATTTT
TRBV27	TRBD2	TRBJ2-2	NA	CASSRGGDTGELFF	TGTGCCAGCAGTCGGGGGGGGGACACCGGGGAGCTGTTTTTT
TRBV2	TRBD1	TRBJ2-5	NA	CASSEGIPIRQGGAVKTQYF	TGTGCCAGCAGTGAAGGAATCCCAATCAGACAAGGGGGCGCAGTTAAGACCCAGTACTTC
TRBV11-3	NA	TRBJ2-7	NA	CASRGRGNEQYF	TGTGCCAGCAGGGGCAGGGGTAACGAGCAGTACTTC
TRBV19	TRBD1	TRBJ2-5	medium-sized	CASSRRTGDRETQYF	TGTGCCAGTAGTAGAAGGACAGGGGATCGCGAGACCCAGTACTTC
TRBV28	NA	TRBJ1-5	few	CASFNAARNQPQHF	TGTGCCAGCTTTAACGCGGCGCGCAATCAGCCCCAGCATTTT
TRBV11-2	NA	TRBJ2-1	NA	CASSLDPTSHEQFF	TGTGCCAGCAGCTTAGATCCTACAAGTCATGAGCAGTTCTTC
TRBV24-1	TRBD2	TRBJ2-7	few	CATSDSGGGHHYEQYF	TGTGCCACCAGTGATTCCGGCGGGGGGCACCACTACGAGCAGTACTTC
TRBV24-1	NA	TRBJ1-5	NA	CATSVSSSNQPQHF	TGTGCCACCAGTGTCTCATCCAGCAATCAGCCCCAGCATTTT
TRBV19	TRBD1	TRBJ1-6	NA	CASRPQGANNSPLHF	TGTGCCAGTAGGCCACAGGGGGCAAATAATTCACCCCTCCACTTT
TRBV15	TRBD1	TRBJ2-7	NA	CATSSPPGQGGPYEQYF	TGTGCCACCAGCAGTCCCCCGGGACAGGGGGGACCCTACGAGCAGTACTTC
TRBV2	NA	TRBJ1-2	NA	CASSAAGKGGYTF	TGTGCCAGCAGTGCTGCAGGGAAGGGCGGCTACACCTTC
TRBV20-1	NA	TRBJ2-3	NA	CSARDGGTTTDTQYF	TGCAGTGCTAGAGATGGGGGTACTACCACAGATACGCAGTATTTT
TRBV28	NA	TRBJ1-2	few	CASSPHMGGGWNGYTF	TGTGCCAGCAGTCCCCATATGGGGGGGGGATGGAATGGCTACACCTTC
TRBV6-1	NA	TRBJ2-7	NA	CASSEQTAAPIWGQYF	TGTGCCAGCAGTGAGCAGACCGCGGCACCGATCTGGGGGCAGTACTTC
TRBV20-1	NA	TRBJ2-5	NA	CSAREFTPRGAQYF	TGCAGTGCTAGGGAGTTCACTCCTCGGGGTGCCCAGTACTTC
TRBV7-6	TRBD1	TRBJ2-5	NA	CASSLFGTGGQETQYF	TGTGCCAGCAGCTTATTCGGGACAGGGGGTCAAGAGACCCAGTACTTC
TRBV6-5	TRBD1	TRBJ2-5	NA	CASSYSRQGKGETQYF	TGTGCCAGCAGTTATTCCCGACAGGGGAAGGGGGAGACCCAGTACTTC
TRBV6-1	TRBD1	TRBJ1-6	few	CASIGTATNSPLHF	TGTGCCAGCATCGGGACAGCAACTAATTCACCCCTCCACTTT
TRBV10-3	TRBD2	TRBJ2-1	NA	CAISAERGLYNEQFF	TGTGCCATCAGTGCTGAGCGGGGTCTCTACAATGAGCAGTTCTTC
TRBV10-3	TRBD1	TRBJ1-2	NA	CAITPGTGPIFYTF	TGTGCCATCACGCCTGGGACAGGACCTATATTCTACACCTTC
TRBV20-1	TRBD2	TRBJ2-3	few	CSARLLAGTRADTQYF	TGCAGTGCTAGATTATTAGCGGGAACGAGGGCAGATACGCAGTATTTT
TRBV6-1	NA	TRBJ1-5	NA	CASSELGGTSNQPQHF	TGTGCCAGCAGTGAGCTGGGGGGCACTAGCAATCAGCCCCAGCATTTT
TRBV6-1	NA	TRBJ2-2	NA	CASNTETGELFF	TGTGCCAGCAACACTGAGACCGGGGAGCTGTTTTTT
TRBV6-2/TRBV6-3	TRBD1	TRBJ2-3	NA	CASSYWDRVADTQYF	TGTGCCAGCAGTTACTGGGACAGGGTCGCAGATACGCAGTATTTT
TRBV11-2	TRBD1	TRBJ1-6	NA	CASSLPGGNSPLHF	TGTGCCAGCAGCCTACCAGGGGGGAATTCACCCCTCCACTTT
TRBV10-3	NA	TRBJ1-5	NA	CAISESIAQPQHF	TGTGCCATCAGTGAGTCTATCGCTCAGCCCCAGCATTTT
TRBV20-1	NA	TRBJ1-1	NA	CSAFPPQTNTEAFF	TGCAGTGCCTTCCCCCCGCAGACGAACACTGAAGCTTTCTTT
TRBV12-3/TRBV12-4	NA	TRBJ2-1	NA	CASSFEGSGGNEQFF	TGTGCCAGCAGTTTTGAAGGGAGTGGAGGCAATGAGCAGTTCTTC
TRBV11-3	NA	TRBJ1-2	NA	CASSPGGGYGYTF	TGTGCCAGCAGCCCCGGTGGGGGTTATGGCTACACCTTC
TRBV6-4	NA	TRBJ2-6	NA	CASKPIVGANVLTF	TGTGCCAGCAAACCGATCGTTGGGGCCAACGTCCTGACTTTC
TRBV11-3	NA	TRBJ2-5	NA	CASSRWDGQETQYF	TGTGCCAGCAGCCGATGGGACGGCCAAGAGACCCAGTACTTC
TRBV18	NA	TRBJ2-4	few	CASSPPAGLGAKNIQYF	TGTGCCAGCTCACCACCGGCGGGCCTAGGGGCCAAAAACATTCAGTACTTC
TRBV7-2	NA	TRBJ2-7	few	CASSLVGTYEQYF	TGTGCCAGCAGCTTAGTGGGAACCTACGAGCAGTACTTC
TRBV28	TRBD2	TRBJ2-3	NA	CASSPSGRGPDTQYF	TGTGCCAGCAGCCCAAGCGGGAGGGGGCCAGATACGCAGTATTTT
TRBV5-8	TRBD1	TRBJ1-5	NA	CASSSGQGRVGNQPQHF	TGTGCCAGCAGCTCGGGACAGGGTAGGGTCGGCAATCAGCCCCAGCATTTT
TRBV7-9	TRBD1	TRBJ2-5	few	CASSQSTGARETQYF	TGTGCCAGCAGCCAATCGACAGGGGCTAGAGAGACCCAGTACTTC
TRBV29-1	TRBD1	TRBJ2-7	NA	CSVRGARTGGHEQYF	TGCAGCGTTCGGGGGGCTAGGACAGGGGGCCACGAGCAGTACTTC
TRBV4-1	TRBD2	TRBJ2-7	NA	CASSQAWVAGAYEQYF	TGCGCCAGCAGCCAAGCGTGGGTAGCGGGAGCCTACGAGCAGTACTTC
TRBV7-9	NA	TRBJ1-2	NA	CASSLARGPSYGYTF	TGTGCCAGCAGCTTAGCACGGGGCCCTTCCTATGGCTACACCTTC
TRBV2	NA	TRBJ2-3	NA	CASSVFDTQYF	TGTGCCAGCAGTGTCTTCGATACGCAGTATTTT
TRBV20-1	TRBD1	TRBJ1-5	NA	CSARQGAQQPQHF	TGCAGTGCTAGACAGGGGGCCCAGCAGCCCCAGCATTTT
TRBV27	NA	TRBJ1-6	NA	CASRRTATEGNSPLHF	TGTGCCAGCAGACGAACAGCAACCGAGGGTAATTCACCCCTCCACTTT
TRBV6-1	TRBD1	TRBJ2-2	NA	CASRGTGGPGELFF	TGTGCCAGCAGGGGGACAGGGGGCCCCGGGGAGCTGTTTTTT
TRBV19	NA	TRBJ1-5	NA	CASRGAGQPQHF	TGTGCCAGTCGGGGGGCAGGGCAGCCCCAGCATTTT
TRBV7-2	TRBD1	TRBJ1-2	NA	CASSFSDRVGLGGYTF	TGTGCCAGCAGCTTCTCGGACAGGGTTGGGTTAGGAGGCTACACCTTC
TRBV5-5	NA	TRBJ2-3	NA	CASSLRQTDTQYF	TGTGCCAGCAGCTTGAGACAGACAGATACGCAGTATTTT
TRBV7-2	NA	TRBJ2-6	once	CASSLIGDWGGGANVLTF	TGTGCCAGCAGCTTAATTGGGGATTGGGGAGGCGGGGCCAACGTCCTGACTTTC
TRBV20-1	NA	TRBJ1-2	NA	CSARVGGGYGYTF	TGCAGTGCTAGAGTCGGGGGGGGCTATGGCTACACCTTC
TRBV7-8	NA	TRBJ2-3	few	CASSLAPTTDTQYF	TGTGCCAGCAGCTTAGCACCCACAACAGATACGCAGTATTTT
TRBV7-6	NA	TRBJ2-7	few	CASSPGLRTYEQYF	TGTGCCAGCAGTCCCGGTCTGAGGACATACGAGCAGTACTTC
TRBV2	TRBD1	TRBJ2-1	NA	CASMKGANYNEQFF	TGTGCCAGCATGAAGGGGGCTAACTACAATGAGCAGTTCTTC